Listed here are 13 T cell receptor beta chains from one sample, sequenced in a study of shared clonotypes between healthy human individuals. Sequenced by immunoSEQ multiplex PCR; TCRdb stores in-frame clones only, minus some. The data show 2 million to 2.5 million clones, approximately 94% seen once. Positively selected for CCR7, the CD45RO-negative cells used as naive CD8 cells excluded terminally differentiated effector memory CD45RA+ cells. Specimen: naive CD8+ T cells sorted from blood. The receptors derive from a man aged 18 to 29 in good health.

Here the CDR3 reads CASRTGQGASQPQHF. DNA of the CDR3: TGTGCCAGCAGGACCGGACAGGGGGCTTCGCAGCCCCAGCATTTT. This sequence joins TRBV28 and TRBJ1-5; 11 bases fit TRBD1. Germline loops: CDR1 MDHEN, CDR2 SYDVKM. The CDR3 is 15 amino acids. J lost 7 bases, V lost 6 bases, and 8 bases had no gene match.

This clone was counted a single time. The rearrangement joins TRBV5-6 to TRBJ1-3, with D unclear. The germline CDR1 and CDR2 sequences are SGHDT and YYEEEE. Trimming removed 5 bases at V and 0 bases at J, with 12 bases between. The CDR3 has 15 residues. The CDR3 loop is CASRAGSHSGNTIYF. CDR3 coding DNA: TGTGCCAGCAGAGCGGGGTCCCACTCTGGAAACACCATATATTTT.

This clone was found once. The CDR3 coding sequence is TGTGCCAGCAGCTTAGACTTCCGAGAAGCTTTCTTT. Translating gives CASSLDFREAFF. V usage is TRBV7-8 and J usage is TRBJ1-1; D gene uncertain. Germline loops: CDR1 SGHVS, CDR2 FQNEAQ. The CDR3 is 12 amino acids. V dropped 1 base and J dropped 8 bases, with 8 bases sitting between them.

The genes are TRBV27 and TRBJ1-4; no clear D. V lost 0 bases, J lost 0 bases, and 8 bases lay in between. Looked up from germline, CDR1 is MNHEY and CDR2 is SMNVEV (reference sequence). This CDR3 is built from 16 residues. The CDR3 DNA reads as TGTGCCAGCAGTTTATCGTTCTTGGCAACTAATGAAAAACTGTTTTTT. It yields the protein CASSLSFLATNEKLFF. Based on the CDR3 plus reference TRBV27 and TRBJ1-4, the full variable domain is EAQVTQNPRYLITVTGKKLTVTCSQNMNHEYMSWYRQDPGLGLRQIYYSMNVEVTDKGDVPEGYKVSRKEKRNFPLILESPSPNQTSLYFCASSLSFLATNEKLFFGSGTQLSVL.

The gene calls are TRBV10-3 and TRBJ2-3; D unclear. The CDR3 covers 11 residues. Trimming removed 6 bases at V and 6 bases at J, with 7 bases between. Germline V gives CDR1 ENHRY, CDR2 SYGVKD. CDR3 sequence reads: CAIRSMDTQYF. The CDR3 coding sequence is TGTGCCATCAGGAGTATGGATACGCAGTATTTT.

This clone was recorded only once. The genes are TRBV6-1 and TRBJ2-1; tentatively, D is TRBD1 (6 bases). Germline loops: CDR1 MNHNS, CDR2 SASEGT. The germline V and J ends were trimmed by 11 bases and 0 bases, with 14 bases remaining between them. CDR3 length: 14 residues. The CDR3 coding sequence is TGTGCCTTATCAAGGGGGTCCTCCTACAATGAGCAGTTCTTC. It codes for CALSRGSSYNEQFF.

This sequence joins TRBV7-8 and TRBJ2-1; D is possibly TRBD2 (6 bases). This CDR3 region has 16 residues. The V gene's germline CDR1 is SGHVS and CDR2 FQNEAQ. The germline V and J ends were trimmed by 4 bases and 3 bases, with 16 bases remaining between them. The CDR3 DNA sequence: TGTGCCAGCAGCTCCCTGGAGGGGCCCTACTACAATGAGCAGTTCTTC. Amino acid sequence: CASSSLEGPYYNEQFF.

The chain combines TRBV29-1 with TRBJ2-7; no definite D call. V gave up 6 bases and J gave up 0 bases, with 12 bases separating them. This CDR3 is 13 amino acids long. Germline CDR1 and CDR2: SQVTM and ANQGSEA. The chain's CDR3 is CSVLTDSSYEQYF. In DNA, the CDR3 is TGCAGCGTCCTGACCGATAGCTCCTACGAGCAGTACTTC.

The chain carries TRBV19 and TRBJ2-7; 7 bases fit TRBD1. Per the germline V gene, CDR1 is LNHDA and CDR2 is SQIVND (reference sequence). The CDR3 length is 14 residues. The V segment lost 4 bases and the J segment 1 base; nucleotides outside the gene matches: 4. The CDR3 loop is CASSTTQGSYEQYF. The CDR3 nucleotides are TGTGCCAGTAGTACAACACAGGGGTCCTACGAGCAGTACTTC. Full variable domain (outside the CDR3, taken from reference TRBV19 and TRBJ2-7): DGGITQSPKYLFRKEGQNVTLSCEQNLNHDAMYWYRQDPGQGLRLIYYSQIVNDFQKGDIAEGYSVSREKKESFPLTVTSAQKNPTAFYLCASSTTQGSYEQYFGPGTRLTVT.

This chain uses TRBV13 with TRBJ1-6, with D unclear. Germline CDR1 reads PRHDT; CDR2 reads FYEKMQ (reference sequence). Trimming shortened V by 6 bases and J by 0 bases, and 12 bases separated the two germline ends. This CDR3 contains 16 residues. The CDR3 reads CASSTRGSSYNSPLHF. Here the CDR3 DNA reads TGTGCCAGCAGTACCCGTGGGAGCTCCTATAATTCACCCCTCCACTTT.

The chain links TRBV5-6 to TRBJ1-5; 10 bases fit TRBD1. This CDR3 contains 14 residues. V lost 3 bases and J lost 5; bases outside the gene matches: 2. Germline-derived CDR1 and CDR2 are SGHDT and YYEEEE. This CDR3 reads CASSYGTGDQPQHF. CDR3 nucleotides: TGTGCCAGCAGCTACGGGACAGGGGATCAGCCCCAGCATTTT.

J is TRBJ2-5 and V is TRBV5-4; D perhaps matches TRBD2 (6 bases). The CDR3 has 13 amino acids. Trimming stripped 4 bases from V and 3 bases from J, with 10 bases between. CDR1 and CDR2 (germline): SGHNT, YYREEE (reference sequence). The CDR3 DNA reads as TGTGCCAGCAGCGCGACTAGAGAAGAGACCCAGTACTTC. The encoded protein is CASSATREETQYF. The full variable domain, with the rest looked up from reference TRBV5-4 and TRBJ2-5, is ETGVTQSPTHLIKTRGQQVTLRCSSQSGHNTVSWYQQALGQGPQFIFQYYREEENGRGNFPPRFSGLQFPNYSSELNVNALELDDSALYLCASSATREETQYFGPGTRLLVL.

The chain links TRBV4-3 to TRBJ1-3; no clear D. This CDR3 region has 15 residues. Germline loops: CDR1 LGHNA, CDR2 YSLEER. The ends were cut back, 0 bases at V and 1 base at J, with 7 bases in the middle. In DNA, the CDR3 is TGCGCCAGCAGCCAAGATTCACAGTCTGGAAACACCATATATTTT. Amino acid sequence: CASSQDSQSGNTIYF.